This TCR beta chain was sequenced for a study of T cell responses to AZD1222 COVID-19 vaccine. General study results and limits: Clonal diversity may have been underestimated, and the donors were mostly white British, with more females than males. Across spike, vaccine-associated CD4 TCRs were found, dominant at 160-218 and 743-854. The reported proportion of spike-specific TCRs targeting unmutated variant regions was nearly half.

Assay: immunoSEQ multiplex PCR; the TCRdb copy retains only in-frame clones and omits some. This table has approximately 84,000 clones, roughly 88% appearing once. To note about this clone: Its antigen is not known.

The sequence derives from an adult who received the AZD1222 COVID-19 vaccine. This specimen consisted of peripheral blood, obtained 28 days after the second AZD1222 dose.

CDR3 nucleotides: TGCGCCAGACCAGGGACACCCCTTAACTATGGCTACACCTTC. Protein: CARPGTPLNYGYTF. The chain has TRBV5-1 and TRBJ1-2; TRBD1 is a possible D gene (6 bases). With 8 bases removed from V and 1 base from J, the gap between germline ends came to 15 bases. The germline CDR1 and CDR2 sequences are SGHRS and YFSETQ. The CDR3 has 14 amino acids.